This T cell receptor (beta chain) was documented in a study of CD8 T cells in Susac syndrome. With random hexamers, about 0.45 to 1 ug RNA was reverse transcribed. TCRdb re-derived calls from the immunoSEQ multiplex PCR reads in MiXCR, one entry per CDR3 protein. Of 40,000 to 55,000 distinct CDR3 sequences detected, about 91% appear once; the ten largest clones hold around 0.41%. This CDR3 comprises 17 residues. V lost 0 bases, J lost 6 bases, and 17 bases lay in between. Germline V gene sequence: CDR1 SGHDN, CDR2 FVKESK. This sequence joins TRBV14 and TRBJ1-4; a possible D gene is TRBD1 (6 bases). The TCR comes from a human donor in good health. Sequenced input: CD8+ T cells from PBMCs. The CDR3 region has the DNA TGTGCCAGCAGCCAAGAGTTCGGGGGGCGGCGTGATGAAAAACTGTTTTTT. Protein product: CASSQEFGGRRDEKLFF.